This T cell receptor beta chain was captured by sequencing in a study of T cells after yellow fever vaccination. Study-level findings and limits: Some clonotypes were seen in both the CD4 and the CD8 compartments. These made up a small share and likely arose from convergent recombination. Clonotypes that responded to the vaccine were almost all undetectable in sorted memory subsets on day 0. Post-booster samples contained most primary-vaccination clones (roughly 96% CD4, around 89% CD8).

By 5'RACE template switching, TCR cDNA was produced, with a universal primer site and UMIs added in the process. Each CDR3 protein is one row after TCRdb ran MiXCR on the 5' RACE reads. The data hold around 50,000 distinct CDR3 sequences, with approximately 6.3% observed a single time. CDR1 and CDR2 (germline): SGHTA, FQGNSA. V was cut by 7 bases and J by 1 base, with 13 bases left in between. This CDR3 has 14 residues. This clonotype was seen ten or more times. The chain recombines TRBV7-2 with TRBJ2-5; D unresolved. The sequences come from PBMCs, either bulk or a sorted T-cell subset (CD4+, CD8+, memory, or dextramer-sorted; not recorded which), collected 45 days after the yellow fever booster vaccination. This clonotype originated in a young man who received the YFV17D yellow fever vaccine. As DNA, the CDR3 is TGTGCCAGCAACATTCTGGGAAGCCAAGAGACCCAGTACTTC. Amino acid sequence: CASNILGSQETQYF.